These T cell receptor beta chains were read from a single sample in a study of T cell responses to AZD1222 COVID-19 vaccine. Method: immunoSEQ multiplex PCR; TCRdb's copy keeps in-frame clones and lacks some. This table has tens of thousands of clones, 70% to 80% appearing once. This material consisted of peripheral blood, taken 28 days after the second AZD1222 dose. Every receptor here comes from an adult who received the AZD1222 COVID-19 vaccine. Both conserved end residues are part of each CDR3. A D gene is named only where the DNA matches it firmly. Not all rows give a size; the values are once, few, many and, for expanded clones, a class.

size	V	D	J	CDR3	DNA
.	TRBV5-8	.	TRBJ1-4	CASSNTGTSWNEKLFF	TGTGCCAGCAGCAACACCGGGACAAGTTGGAATGAAAAACTGTTTTTT
few	TRBV18	.	TRBJ1-1	CASSPRGALWTEAFF	TGTGCCAGCTCACCACGAGGGGCGCTTTGGACTGAAGCTTTCTTT
.	TRBV11-2	TRBD1	TRBJ2-3	CASRGRDRVTDTQYF	TGTGCCAGCAGGGGCAGGGACAGGGTGACAGATACGCAGTATTTT
.	TRBV9	.	TRBJ1-2	CASSVGNRESGYTF	TGTGCCAGCAGCGTAGGGAACAGGGAGTCTGGCTACACCTTC
.	TRBV7-9	.	TRBJ1-1	CASSFDRRFWAEAFF	TGTGCCAGCAGCTTTGACCGACGGTTTTGGGCTGAAGCTTTCTTT
once	TRBV3-1/TRBV3-2	TRBD1	TRBJ2-1	CASSPRDRGYGEQFF	TGTGCCAGCAGCCCCCGGGACAGGGGATACGGTGAGCAGTTCTTC
.	TRBV15	.	TRBJ1-2	CATSRDTRPTNNYGYTF	TGTGCCACCAGCAGAGATACGAGACCGACTAATAACTATGGCTACACCTTC
.	TRBV5-1	TRBD1	TRBJ1-6	CASSLGTGGNGSPLHF	TGCGCCAGCAGCCTCGGGACAGGGGGCAATGGGTCACCCCTCCACTTT
.	TRBV27	.	TRBJ1-1	CASRPPGSGMNTEAFF	TGTGCCAGCAGACCCCCTGGCAGCGGAATGAACACTGAAGCTTTCTTT
.	TRBV28	.	TRBJ2-1	CASSFKGEQFF	TGTGCCAGCAGTTTTAAGGGTGAGCAGTTCTTC
.	TRBV14	.	TRBJ2-1	CASSQNSYNEQFF	TGTGCCAGCAGCCAGAACAGCTACAATGAGCAGTTCTTC
.	TRBV12-5	.	TRBJ2-2	CASGLYTGTTGELFF	TGTGCTAGTGGTTTGTACACAGGTACCACCGGGGAGCTGTTTTTT
once	TRBV2	TRBD1	TRBJ1-1	CASSGTGGHTEAFF	TGTGCCAGCAGTGGGACAGGGGGTCACACTGAAGCTTTCTTT
.	TRBV4-2	.	TRBJ1-3	CASSQGPYSTGTIYF	TGTGCCAGCAGCCAAGGTCCGTACTCGACGGGCACCATATATTTT
.	TRBV19	.	TRBJ1-5	CASAPGSSNQPQHF	TGTGCCAGCGCCCCAGGGTCAAGCAATCAGCCCCAGCATTTT
.	TRBV3-1/TRBV3-2	.	TRBJ1-1	CASSQETRATEAFF	TGTGCCAGCAGCCAAGAGACACGAGCCACTGAAGCTTTCTTT
.	TRBV28	.	TRBJ1-5	CASSPGEPQHF	TGTGCCAGCAGCCCCGGGGAGCCCCAGCATTTT
.	TRBV28	.	TRBJ1-2	CASSAQGLGLYGYTF	TGTGCCAGCAGTGCACAGGGATTGGGGCTCTATGGCTACACCTTC
.	TRBV10-3	TRBD1	TRBJ1-2	CAISESQDRGGGYTF	TGTGCCATCAGTGAGTCGCAGGACAGGGGAGGCGGCTACACCTTC
.	TRBV5-8	.	TRBJ1-5	CASSLAGSNQPQHF	TGTGCCAGCAGCCTTGCCGGGAGCAATCAGCCCCAGCATTTT
.	TRBV18	.	TRBJ1-4	CASSLSSVDEKLFF	TGTGCCAGCTCACTCTCGTCGGTGGATGAAAAACTGTTTTTT
.	TRBV3-1/TRBV3-2	.	TRBJ1-3	CASSPGFFSGNTIYF	TGTGCCAGCAGCCCAGGGTTCTTCTCTGGAAACACCATATATTTT
.	TRBV5-1	.	TRBJ1-2	CASSTGYGYTF	TGCGCCAGCAGCACAGGCTATGGCTACACCTTC
.	TRBV6-2/TRBV6-3	.	TRBJ2-1	CASSDSSYDEQFF	TGTGCCAGCAGTGACTCTAGCTACGATGAGCAGTTCTTC
.	TRBV2	TRBD1	TRBJ1-6	CASMKDRYNSPLHF	TGTGCCAGCATGAAGGACAGGTATAATTCACCCCTCCACTTT
.	TRBV6-5	.	TRBJ2-7	CASSKTYEQYF	TGTGCCAGCAGCAAGACCTACGAGCAGTACTTC
.	TRBV2	.	TRBJ1-5	CASSPGSLSNQPQHF	TGTGCCAGCAGCCCGGGATCCTTAAGCAATCAGCCCCAGCATTTT
.	TRBV10-3	.	TRBJ1-1	CAISVGTPPLNTEAFF	TGTGCCATCAGTGTAGGGACACCCCCACTGAACACTGAAGCTTTCTTT
.	TRBV28	.	TRBJ1-4	CASSLYWTSKFEELFF	TGTGCCAGCAGTTTATATTGGACGTCCAAATTTGAAGAACTGTTTTTT
.	TRBV5-1	.	TRBJ2-5	CASSLGAGAWEETQYF	TGCGCCAGCAGCTTGGGGGCAGGGGCTTGGGAAGAGACCCAGTACTTC
.	TRBV6-2/TRBV6-3	.	TRBJ1-5	CASSSVMGVRNQPQHF	TGTGCCAGCAGTTCGGTTATGGGGGTTCGAAATCAGCCCCAGCATTTT
.	TRBV7-2	.	TRBJ2-7	CASSTYKSSYEQYF	TGTGCCAGCAGCACTTACAAGAGCTCCTACGAGCAGTACTTC
once	TRBV9	.	TRBJ1-5	CASSASPKEPQHF	TGTGCCAGCAGCGCGAGCCCTAAAGAACCCCAGCATTTT
few	TRBV7-8	.	TRBJ2-7	CASSSLQGPYEQYF	TGTGCCAGCAGCTCCTTACAGGGTCCCTACGAGCAGTACTTC
.	TRBV28	TRBD2	TRBJ2-4	CASSPPQTSGGPIAKNIQYF	TGTGCCAGCAGTCCTCCCCAAACTAGCGGGGGTCCGATAGCCAAAAACATTCAGTACTTC
.	TRBV30	TRBD2	TRBJ2-1	CAWSRSGSYNEQFF	TGTGCCTGGAGTCGGAGCGGGAGCTACAATGAGCAGTTCTTC
.	TRBV15	.	TRBJ1-4	CATSRRTATNEKLFF	TGTGCCACCAGCAGACGGACAGCAACTAATGAAAAACTGTTTTTT
medium-sized	TRBV10-1	.	TRBJ1-2	CASSEDQNYGYTF	TGCGCCAGCAGTGAGGACCAAAACTATGGCTACACCTTC
.	TRBV5-1	.	TRBJ2-3	CASSSGTLSTDTQYF	TGCGCCAGCAGCTCAGGAACTCTAAGCACAGATACGCAGTATTTT
.	TRBV15	.	TRBJ2-7	CATSRADGLRSYEQYF	TGTGCCACCAGCAGAGCAGACGGGTTACGCTCCTACGAGCAGTACTTC
few	TRBV6-4	.	TRBJ2-3	CASSDGVTDTQYF	TGTGCCAGCAGTGACGGGGTGACAGATACGCAGTATTTT
.	TRBV28	.	TRBJ2-3	CASSPIGWNTDTQYF	TGTGCCAGCAGCCCGATCGGATGGAACACAGATACGCAGTATTTT
.	TRBV5-1	TRBD1	TRBJ1-2	CASSLAGQADYGYTF	TGCGCCAGCAGCCTCGCGGGACAGGCCGACTATGGCTACACCTTC
.	TRBV27	.	TRBJ2-7	CASSLKGQGPSYEQYF	TGTGCCAGCAGTTTAAAGGGCCAGGGCCCTTCCTACGAGCAGTACTTC
few	TRBV24-1	.	TRBJ1-5	CATSVREGQPQHF	TGTGCCACCAGTGTCAGGGAGGGGCAGCCCCAGCATTTT
.	TRBV7-2	.	TRBJ1-3	CASSLVSQGISGNTIYF	TGTGCCAGCAGCTTAGTAAGCCAGGGGATCTCTGGAAACACCATATATTTT